Ten or more counts support the clone carrying this T cell receptor beta chain. TCRdb re-called the RT-PCR reads with MiXCR, one entry per CDR3 protein. The table includes around 700,000 distinct CDR3 sequences, approximately 14% detected once. In germline, CDR1 is DFQATT, CDR2 SNEGSKA (reference sequence). The CDR3 has 13 amino acids. The V end was cut by 2 bases, the J end by 3 bases, with 9 bases between. The chain recombines TRBV20-1 with TRBJ2-3; D is unclear. The sequenced sample was memory CD4+ T cells from blood. The receptor was isolated from a female donor in good health, serving as a healthy control. CDR3 residues: CSARPGGTDTQYF. The CDR3 nucleotides read TGCAGTGCTAGACCTGGTGGGACAGATACGCAGTATTTT.